This TCR beta chain appears in the sequencing data of a study of T cell clones after liver transplantation. The wider study: Without induction therapy, subjects received standard immunosuppression until 12-24 months post-transplant.

The data were produced by immunoSEQ multiplex PCR, yet TCRdb's version contains in-frame clones alone and is incomplete. The sample lists roughly 50,000 clones, 84% seen once, with over 7% in the top ten. This specimen was CD4+ T cells from blood, taken before liver transplant. The clonotype originates from a human donor who received a liver transplant.

CDR3 loop: CASSLEIWWGNSPLHF. The CDR3 nucleotides read TGTGCCAGCAGCTTAGAAATCTGGTGGGGGAATTCACCCCTCCACTTT. The rearrangement joins TRBV7-2 to TRBJ1-6; D may be TRBD1 (5 bases). This CDR3 region has 16 residues. CDR1 is SGHTA, CDR2 FQGNSA, per germline. The V gene lost 1 base and the J gene lost 7 bases, with 14 bases spanning the gap.